This T cell receptor beta chain was obtained from a study of cytomegalovirus exposure and HLA in healthy donors. This clone is a singleton in its sample. PCR was performed using 60 Vbeta and 13 Jbeta primers. Profiled with immunoSEQ multiplex PCR; TCRdb holds only in-frame clones, not every one. The sample has over 150,000 clones; approximately 69% are singletons. This CDR3 is built from 17 residues. CDR1 and CDR2 (germline): SEHNR, FQNEAQ (reference sequence). V lost 4 bases and J lost 6; bases outside the gene matches: 9. This sequence joins TRBV7-9 and TRBJ2-2; TRBD1 aligns across 12 bases. This clonotype originated in a young man in good health and CMV-seronegative. Sequenced: PBMCs. This CDR3 reads CASSSFRDRGQAGELFF. The CDR3 bases are TGTGCCAGCAGCTCGTTCCGGGACAGGGGGCAGGCCGGGGAGCTGTTTTTT.